A single sample is the source of the 20 T cell receptor beta chains below, sequenced in a study of shared clonotypes between healthy human individuals. Method: immunoSEQ multiplex PCR; TCRdb's copy keeps in-frame clones and lacks some. The data hold over 850,000 clones, with around 82% observed a single time. Sequences were obtained from memory CD4+ T cells from PBMCs. Described subset: CD45RA-negative fraction. These receptors came from a man between 18 and 35 years old in good health. Some clones in this sample may be carry-over from other donors' samples.

The rearrangement links TRBV5-1 to TRBJ1-4; D remains ambiguous. The germline V and J ends were trimmed by 0 bases and 4 bases, with 7 bases remaining between them. The CDR3 is 14 residues long. Germline V gene sequence: CDR1 SGHRS, CDR2 YFSETQ. The CDR3 sequence: CASSLEGFNEKLFF. Here the CDR3 DNA reads TGCGCCAGCAGCTTGGAGGGTTTTAATGAAAAACTGTTTTTT.

V usage is TRBV6-6 and J usage is TRBJ1-5; the D is unclear. V was trimmed by 8 bases and J by 2 bases, leaving 16 bases between them. This CDR3 spans 15 amino acids. CDR1 and CDR2 (germline): MNHNY, SVGAGI (reference sequence). The CDR3 reads CASLDGGVRNQPQHF. In nucleotides, the CDR3 is TGTGCCAGCCTGGACGGAGGCGTGCGCAATCAGCCCCAGCATTTT.

J is TRBJ2-3 and V is TRBV28; 11 nucleotides agree with TRBD2. CDR3 size: 18 residues. V trimming: 6 bases; J trimming: 0 bases; junction bases outside the gene matches: 11. Germline CDR1 is MDHEN and CDR2 is SYDVKM. The CDR3 DNA reads as TGTGCCAGCAGGGTTCGTGGTAGCGGGAGGGGGAGCACAGATACGCAGTATTTT. Protein product: CASRVRGSGRGSTDTQYF.

V gene TRBV4-2 combines with J gene TRBJ2-2, with 11 nucleotides matching TRBD2. CDR3 length: 16 residues. Germline V gives CDR1 LGHNA, CDR2 YNFKEQ. Trimming cost V 4 bases and J 4 bases; bases outside gene matches: 5. The DNA of the CDR3 is TGTGCCAGCAGCCTGACTAGCGGGGAAATCACCGGGGAGCTGTTTTTT. It translates to CASSLTSGEITGELFF.

This clone was picked up one time. The chain combines TRBV6-5 with TRBJ2-7, with D possibly matching TRBD1 (7 bases). Trimming stripped 10 bases from V and 4 bases from J, with 14 bases between. The CDR3 is 12 amino acids. Germline CDR1 and CDR2: MNHEY and SVGAGI. The CDR3 loop reads CATRGVWYEQYF. DNA of the CDR3: TGTGCCACCAGGGGGGTTTGGTACGAGCAGTACTTC.

The chain recombines TRBV5-1 with TRBJ2-7, with 9 bases identical to TRBD1. V gave up 0 bases and J gave up 5 bases; unmatched junction bases: 3. The CDR3 totals 14 residues. The germline V gene has CDR1 SGHRS and CDR2 YFSETQ. CDR3: CASSLGGQGNEQYF. The CDR3 bases are TGCGCCAGCAGCTTGGGGGGACAGGGTAACGAGCAGTACTTC.

The rearrangement joins TRBV7-9 to TRBJ1-1; 9 bases fit TRBD1. CDR1 SEHNR and CDR2 FQNEAQ come from the germline V gene (reference sequence). This CDR3 has 15 residues. Trimming took 5 bases from V and 1 from J; bases not matched to a gene: 5. The CDR3 sequence: CASSPDRGRNTEAFF. CDR3 DNA sequence: TGTGCCAGCAGCCCGGACAGGGGCAGGAACACTGAAGCTTTCTTT.

The rearrangement links TRBV4-2 to TRBJ1-2; D remains ambiguous. Germline V gene lookup returns CDR1 LGHNA and CDR2 YNFKEQ. V shed 3 bases and J shed 0 bases, with 20 bases lying between them. The CDR3 length is 18 residues. In DNA, the CDR3 is TGTGCCAGCAGCCAGGGGAAGAGTTTGACCTACTCTAACTATGGCTACACCTTC. This codes for CASSQGKSLTYSNYGYTF.

This chain connects TRBV5-5 to TRBJ1-3, with TRBD1 identical over 11 bases. This CDR3 comprises 16 residues. Germline CDR1 is SGHKS and CDR2 is YYEKEE (reference sequence). The ends lost 3 bases at V and 1 base at J; junction bases unmatched: 3. For the CDR3, the DNA is TGTGCCAGCAGCTACGGACAGGGGGCTTCTGGAAACACCATATATTTT. Encoded protein: CASSYGQGASGNTIYF.

The rearrangement joins TRBV18 to TRBJ2-1; 14 nucleotides line up with TRBD2. V lost 5 bases to trimming and J lost 8 bases; unmatched junction nucleotides: 14. The CDR3 loop spans 18 amino acids. Germline CDR1 reads KGHSH; CDR2 reads LQKENI. DNA of the CDR3: TGTGCCAGCTCATCACAACCGGGACTAGCGGGAGTGTCGGATGAGCAGTTCTTC. Its translation is CASSSQPGLAGVSDEQFF.

V is TRBV9 and J is TRBJ1-2; a weak D match, TRBD1 (6 bases). Germline-derived CDR1 and CDR2 are SGDLS and YYNGEE. The germline V and J ends were trimmed by 4 bases and 4 bases, with 17 bases remaining between them. This CDR3 is built from 15 residues. The CDR3 coding sequence is TGTGCCAGCAGCTACCGGGACATAACTCTCTATGGCTACACCTTC. Protein: CASSYRDITLYGYTF.

In this sample, this clone turned up a few times. J is TRBJ2-7 and V is TRBV6-1; possibly TRBD2 for D (5 bases). Germline V gene sequence: CDR1 MNHNS, CDR2 SASEGT. Trimming removed 10 bases from V and 5 bases from J, with 15 bases in between. CDR3 size: 12 residues. The DNA for the CDR3 is TGTGCCACCAGACGTCCGGGAAACGAGCAGTACTTC. This codes for CATRRPGNEQYF.

This chain joins TRBV28 and TRBJ1-2; D not certain. The V and J ends lost 5 bases and 4 bases respectively, with 11 bases between them. The germline gives CDR1 MDHEN, CDR2 SYDVKM. This CDR3 contains 13 residues. CDR3 residues: CASSLPAVYGYTF. In DNA form, the CDR3 reads TGTGCCAGCAGTCTCCCGGCAGTCTATGGCTACACCTTC.

This chain connects TRBV11-2 to TRBJ2-7, with 7 bases lining up with TRBD1. The CDR3 runs 15 residues. V trimming: 5 bases; J trimming: 4 bases; junction bases outside the gene matches: 11. CDR1 and CDR2 from the germline V gene are SGHAT and FQNNGV. CDR3 in DNA: TGTGCCAGCAGCGCCTTTGGGACAGACCTATACGAGCAGTACTTC. Its translation: CASSAFGTDLYEQYF.

In nucleotides, the CDR3 is TGTGCCAGCAGTGAAGGCGCAAGGTTGACCCAGTACTTC. Translation gives CASSEGARLTQYF. This chain links TRBV2 with TRBJ2-5; unclear D gene. Germline V gives CDR1 SNHLY, CDR2 FYNNEI. The CDR3 runs to 13 residues. V was cut by 1 base and J by 7 bases, with 10 bases left in between.

This chain links TRBV19 with TRBJ2-1, with D possibly being TRBD1 (6 bases). V was shortened by 2 bases and J by 5 bases, with 16 bases between the two germline ends. Germline loops: CDR1 LNHDA, CDR2 SQIVND (reference sequence). The CDR3 contains 16 residues. The CDR3 nucleotides read TGTGCCAGTAGTATAAAGACAGGTCGCCCTAACAATGAGCAGTTCTTC. It yields the protein CASSIKTGRPNNEQFF.

The gene calls are TRBV19 and TRBJ2-7, with D maybe TRBD2 (7 bases). V was trimmed by 4 bases and J by 3 bases, leaving 13 bases between them. Germline V gives CDR1 LNHDA, CDR2 SQIVND (reference sequence). The CDR3 totals 14 residues. CDR3: CASSTLGGVYEQYF. The CDR3 bases are TGTGCCAGTAGTACCCTAGGGGGGGTCTACGAGCAGTACTTC.

CDR3 in amino acids: CASSEGAAEAFF. For the CDR3, the DNA is TGCGCCAGCTCCGAGGGGGCGGCTGAAGCTTTCTTT. The rearrangement uses TRBV5-1 and TRBJ1-1; 7 bases map to TRBD1. Germline CDR1 is SGHRS and CDR2 is YFSETQ. This CDR3 contains 12 residues. Germline trimming cut 7 bases from V and 6 bases from J; bases unmatched to any gene: 6.

This clone appeared many times. This sequence joins TRBV7-9 and TRBJ2-2; 11 bases agree with TRBD2. CDR3 length equals 19 residues. CDR1 and CDR2 from the germline V gene are SEHNR and FQNEAQ (reference sequence). V was clipped by 2 bases and J by 7 bases; unmatched bases: 15. The CDR3 coding sequence is TGTGCCAGCAGCTTACGGGAGGTGACTAGCGGGACCTCCATCGGGGAGCTGTTTTTT. The encoded protein is CASSLREVTSGTSIGELFF.

The DNA of the CDR3 is TGCGCCAGCAGCCAGGACCCAGGGAGGAGCACTGAAGCTTTCTTT. Protein sequence: CASSQDPGRSTEAFF. The rearrangement links TRBV5-1 to TRBJ1-1; a weak D match, TRBD1 (5 bases). Trimming cost V 4 bases and J 4 bases, with 17 bases left between them. The CDR3 has 15 amino acids. CDR1 is SGHRS, CDR2 YFSETQ, per germline.